This TCR beta chain was captured by sequencing in a study of Graves' ophthalmopathy and Graves' hyperthyroidism (dated by TCRdb to 2016 to 2018). For the wider study: Peripheral blood samples were taken at the time of initial diagnosis, before any treatment was given. To tell Graves' ophthalmopathy apart from Graves' hyperthyroidism, and to predict which patients would progress to ophthalmopathy, the study relied on TCR beta repertoire signatures. In total, 135 blood samples were TCR-sequenced: some 40 ophthalmopathy, over 70 hyperthyroidism and 17 hyperthyroidism-to-ophthalmopathy patients. To explore V-J signatures distinguishing ophthalmopathy from hyperthyroidism, a discovery set of about 99 patients (fewer than 45 ophthalmopathy, about 57 stable hyperthyroidism) was enrolled. The independent validation cohort included around 19 hyperthyroidism patients plus 17 patients who later progressed from hyperthyroidism to ophthalmopathy. In about 6 hyperthyroidism patients, T-cell repertoires of thyroid tissue and blood were compared. After sampling, hyperthyroidism patients received methimazole starting at 30 mg daily, and ophthalmopathy patients received high-dose intravenous methylprednisolone. The roughly 100 discovery patients were divided at random into training and test sets in a 7:3 ratio. Results the study describes overall, beyond this receptor: Sample size was not statistically predetermined, and group allocation was not concealed from the investigators. In validation, the model predicted ophthalmopathy progression with roughly 68% sensitivity and about 77% specificity; roughly 12 predicted patients were CT-confirmed with GO in a median of approximately six months. The 13-signature model separated ophthalmopathy from stable hyperthyroidism with 85% to 90% sensitivity and about 81% specificity in cross-validation, and 80%/75% in the test set. Most of the expanded thyroid clonotypes with a frequency above 0.001 were also detected in blood, and it was suggested that the thyroid immune response may be reflected by blood repertoires.

The CDR3 covers 10 residues, taking in both the cysteine and the phenylalanine. The CDR3 DNA has 30 bases and is translated from base 1. The germline V gene yields MNHNS for CDR1 and SASEGT for CDR2. Relative to germline, V is 8 bases shorter and J is 5 bases shorter, with 6 bases between their ends. Ophthalmopathy patients were characterized by moderately to severely active disease, a Clinical Activity Score of at least 3, a NOSPECS grade of at least 4, and a disease duration under 3 months. Patients with other autoimmune diseases, uncontrolled infections, pregnancy or lactation were excluded. Diagnosis relied on clinical symptoms, serum thyroxine, TRAb, thyroid ultrasound and orbital computed tomography. PBMCs were isolated from 7.5 to 10 ml of fresh peripheral blood by Ficoll-Paque density gradient centrifugation. Trizol reagent was used to extract the total RNA, and its quality was then checked on an Agilent 2100 Bioanalyzer.

This clonotype was found many times. Which antigen it targets is not known. No per-base quality is available; no much larger clone lies one base away. TCR beta CDR3 regions were amplified from RNA transcripts for repertoire sequencing. A first-round RT-PCR used HTBI primers with the Qiagen OneStep RT-PCR kit, followed by a second-round multiplex PCR, size selection and purification. Sequencing of the libraries was carried out on an Illumina HiSeq2000 in paired-end mode with 100 bp reads. As for how the authors treated the data: SOAPnuke was used for read processing, and reads with adapters, uncalled bases, a mean Phred below 15, or no exact constant-primer or identifier match were discarded. COPE v1.2.5 was used to merge high-quality paired reads. Each unique nucleotide sequence was treated as a clonotype, and MiTCR v1.1 was used to align the clonotypes to the IMGT TRB V, D and J references. The analysis was limited to V-J combinations with a frequency above 0.0001, which together covered approximately 99% of repertoires. A TCR clonal expansion and chaos score per V-J combination was defined as the ratio of F50 clonal expansion to chaos observed in the TCRdist matrix. Features were reduced by Welch's t-statistics and random forest to around 13 V-J combinations, which fed a naive Bayes classifier. Thyroid-blood repertoire similarity was quantified with the Morisita-Horn index. TCRdb took the public reads, trimmed them with fastp at Q25, ran MiXCR for clone calling and kept in-frame beta chains. Rows with one shared CDR3 protein collapse into an entry with the most common genes and DNA. The V and J calls here are based on TCRdb, not the publication. The sample table holds 450,000 or so distinct CDR3 sequences, of which under 15% were seen once. The ten largest clonotypes hold 9.8% of the sample.

Sequencing was done on a sample of blood. The V and J genes are TRBV6-1 and TRBJ2-5; the D gene is unclear. The sequence was collected from a woman in her twenties or thirties with Graves' ophthalmopathy. Donor details come from another sample of the same person, matched by shared clones. The CDR3 region reads CASVEETQYF. The DNA sequence reads TGTGCCAGCGTTGAGGAGACCCAGTACTTC.